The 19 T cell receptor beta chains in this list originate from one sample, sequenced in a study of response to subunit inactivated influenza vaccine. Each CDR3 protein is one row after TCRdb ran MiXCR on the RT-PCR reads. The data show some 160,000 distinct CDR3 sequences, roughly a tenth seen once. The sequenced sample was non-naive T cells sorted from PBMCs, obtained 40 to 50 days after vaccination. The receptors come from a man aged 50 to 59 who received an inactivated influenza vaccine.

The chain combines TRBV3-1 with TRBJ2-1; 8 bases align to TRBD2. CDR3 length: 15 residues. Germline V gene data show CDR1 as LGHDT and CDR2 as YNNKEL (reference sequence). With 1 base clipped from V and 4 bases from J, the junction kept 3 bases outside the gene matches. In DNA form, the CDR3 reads TGTGCCAGCAGCCAAGGGGCGGGAGGATACAATGAGCAGTTCTTC. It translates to CASSQGAGGYNEQFF.

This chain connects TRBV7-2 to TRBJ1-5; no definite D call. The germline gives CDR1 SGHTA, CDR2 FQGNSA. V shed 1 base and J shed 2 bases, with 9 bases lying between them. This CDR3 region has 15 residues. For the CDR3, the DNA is TGTGCCAGCAGCTTAGGGGTCCAGGGCAATCAGCCCCAGCATTTT. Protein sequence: CASSLGVQGNQPQHF.

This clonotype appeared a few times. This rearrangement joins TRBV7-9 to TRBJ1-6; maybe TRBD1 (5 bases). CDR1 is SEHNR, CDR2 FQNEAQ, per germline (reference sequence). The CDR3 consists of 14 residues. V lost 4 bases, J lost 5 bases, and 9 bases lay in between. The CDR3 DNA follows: TGTGCCAGCAGCTCGGGACGGGATAATTCACCCCTCCACTTT. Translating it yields CASSSGRDNSPLHF. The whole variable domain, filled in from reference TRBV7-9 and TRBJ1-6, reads DTGVSQNPRHKITKRGQNVTFRCDPISEHNRLYWYRQTLGQGPEFLTYFQNEAQLEKSRLLSDRFSAERPKGSFSTLEIQRTEQGDSAMYLCASSSGRDNSPLHFGNGTRLTVT.

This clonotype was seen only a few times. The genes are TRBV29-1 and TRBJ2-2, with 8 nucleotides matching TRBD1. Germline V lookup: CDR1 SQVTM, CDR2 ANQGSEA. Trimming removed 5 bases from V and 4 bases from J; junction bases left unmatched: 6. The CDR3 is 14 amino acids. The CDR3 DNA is TGCAGCGTTAACAGGGGGATCGGCACCGGGGAGCTGTTTTTT. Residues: CSVNRGIGTGELFF.

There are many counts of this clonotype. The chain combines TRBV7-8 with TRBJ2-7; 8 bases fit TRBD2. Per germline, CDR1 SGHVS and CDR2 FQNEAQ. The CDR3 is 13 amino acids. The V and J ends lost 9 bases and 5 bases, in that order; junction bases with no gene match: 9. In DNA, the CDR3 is TGTGCCAGTATAGCGGGATTCAACAACGAGCAGTACTTC. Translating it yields CASIAGFNNEQYF.

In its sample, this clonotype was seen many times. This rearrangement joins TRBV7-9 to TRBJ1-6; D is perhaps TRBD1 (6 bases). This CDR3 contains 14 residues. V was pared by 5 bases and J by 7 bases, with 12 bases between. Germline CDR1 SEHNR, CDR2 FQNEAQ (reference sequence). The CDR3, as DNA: TGTGCCAGCAGCCTACAGGGATACAATTCACCCCTCCACTTT. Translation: CASSLQGYNSPLHF.

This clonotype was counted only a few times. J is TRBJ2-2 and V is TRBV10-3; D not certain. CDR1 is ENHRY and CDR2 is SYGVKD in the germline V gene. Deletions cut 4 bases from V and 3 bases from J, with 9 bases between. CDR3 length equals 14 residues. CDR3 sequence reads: CAISGSRDTGELFF. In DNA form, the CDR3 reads TGTGCCATCAGTGGTAGCAGAGACACCGGGGAGCTGTTTTTT.

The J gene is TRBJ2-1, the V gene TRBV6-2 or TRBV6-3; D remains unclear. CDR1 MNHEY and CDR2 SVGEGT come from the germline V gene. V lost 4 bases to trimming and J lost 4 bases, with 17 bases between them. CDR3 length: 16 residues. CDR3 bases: TGTGCCAGCAGTTCGGACCCCCGCCCTTTATACAATGAGCAGTTCTTC. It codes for CASSSDPRPLYNEQFF.

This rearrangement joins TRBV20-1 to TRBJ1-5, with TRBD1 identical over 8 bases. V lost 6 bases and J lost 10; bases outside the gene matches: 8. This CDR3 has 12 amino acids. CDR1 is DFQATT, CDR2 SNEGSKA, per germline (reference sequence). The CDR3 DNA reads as TGCAGTGCAAAGACAGGGGACCTACCCCAGCATTTT. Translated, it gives CSAKTGDLPQHF.

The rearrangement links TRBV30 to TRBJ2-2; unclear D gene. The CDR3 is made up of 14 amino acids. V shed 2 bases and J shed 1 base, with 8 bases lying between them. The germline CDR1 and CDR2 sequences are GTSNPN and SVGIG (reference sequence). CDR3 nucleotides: TGTGCCTGGAGTCTGGCCCGGAACACCGGGGAGCTGTTTTTT. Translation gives CAWSLARNTGELFF.

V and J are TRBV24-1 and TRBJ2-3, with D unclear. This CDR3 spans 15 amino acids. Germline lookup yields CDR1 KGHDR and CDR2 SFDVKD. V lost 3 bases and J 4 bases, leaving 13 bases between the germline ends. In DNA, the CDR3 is TGTGCCACCAGTGATAGGGCAGAGAAAGCAGATACGCAGTATTTT. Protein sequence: CATSDRAEKADTQYF.

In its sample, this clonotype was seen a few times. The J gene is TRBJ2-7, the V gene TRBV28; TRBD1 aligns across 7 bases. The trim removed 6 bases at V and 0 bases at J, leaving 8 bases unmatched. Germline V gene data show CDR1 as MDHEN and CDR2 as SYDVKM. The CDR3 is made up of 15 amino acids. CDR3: CASRHPGTASYEQYF. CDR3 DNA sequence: TGTGCCAGCAGACACCCAGGGACAGCCTCCTACGAGCAGTACTTC.

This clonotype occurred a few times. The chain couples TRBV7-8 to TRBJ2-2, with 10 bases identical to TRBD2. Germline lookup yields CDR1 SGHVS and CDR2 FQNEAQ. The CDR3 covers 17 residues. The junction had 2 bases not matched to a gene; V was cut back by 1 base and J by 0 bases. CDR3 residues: CASSLEGTSANTGELFF. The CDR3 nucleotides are TGTGCCAGCAGCTTAGAGGGGACTAGCGCGAACACCGGGGAGCTGTTTTTT.

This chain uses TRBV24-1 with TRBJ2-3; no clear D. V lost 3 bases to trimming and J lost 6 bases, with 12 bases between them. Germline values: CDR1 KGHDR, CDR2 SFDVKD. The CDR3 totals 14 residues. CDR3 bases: TGTGCCACCAGTGATCCCCAGGTCTTGGATACGCAGTATTTT. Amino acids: CATSDPQVLDTQYF.

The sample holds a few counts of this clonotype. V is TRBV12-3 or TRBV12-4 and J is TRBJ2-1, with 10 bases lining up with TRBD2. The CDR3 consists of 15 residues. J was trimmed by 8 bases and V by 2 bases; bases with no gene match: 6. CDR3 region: CASSLRAGGGDEQFF. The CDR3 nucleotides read TGTGCCAGCAGTTTACGAGCGGGAGGGGGGGATGAGCAGTTCTTC.

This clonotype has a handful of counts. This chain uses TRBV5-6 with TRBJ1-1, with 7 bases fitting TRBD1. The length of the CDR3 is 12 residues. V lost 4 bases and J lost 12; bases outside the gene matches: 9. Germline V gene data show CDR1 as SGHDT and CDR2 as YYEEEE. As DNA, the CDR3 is TGTGCCAGCAGCCGGGACAGACCAGAACCTTTCTTT. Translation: CASSRDRPEPFF.

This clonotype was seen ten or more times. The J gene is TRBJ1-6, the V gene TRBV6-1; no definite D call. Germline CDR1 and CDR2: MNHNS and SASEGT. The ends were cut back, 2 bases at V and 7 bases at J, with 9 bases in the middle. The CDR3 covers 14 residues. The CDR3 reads CASSERAGNSPLHF. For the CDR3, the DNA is TGTGCCAGCAGTGAACGAGCAGGCAATTCACCCCTCCACTTT.

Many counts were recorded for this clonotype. CDR3 amino acids: CASSQTFPGTGWIGELFF. The CDR3 DNA is TGTGCCAGCAGCCAAACGTTCCCCGGGACAGGGTGGATCGGGGAGCTGTTTTTT. The J gene is TRBJ2-2, the V gene TRBV4-2; 9 bases line up with TRBD1. With V trimmed by 2 bases and J by 7 bases, 14 bases remained unmatched. The germline V gene has CDR1 LGHNA and CDR2 YNFKEQ. CDR3 length: 18 residues.

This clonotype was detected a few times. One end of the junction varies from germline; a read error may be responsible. For the CDR3, the DNA is TGTGCCAGCAGTGATGCCCAGCTGTGGGACTTC. As protein: CASSDAQLWDF. The rearrangement links TRBV2 to TRBJ2-7; D is ambiguous. The CDR3 sequence is 11 residues long. The V gene's germline CDR1 is SNHLY and CDR2 FYNNEI.